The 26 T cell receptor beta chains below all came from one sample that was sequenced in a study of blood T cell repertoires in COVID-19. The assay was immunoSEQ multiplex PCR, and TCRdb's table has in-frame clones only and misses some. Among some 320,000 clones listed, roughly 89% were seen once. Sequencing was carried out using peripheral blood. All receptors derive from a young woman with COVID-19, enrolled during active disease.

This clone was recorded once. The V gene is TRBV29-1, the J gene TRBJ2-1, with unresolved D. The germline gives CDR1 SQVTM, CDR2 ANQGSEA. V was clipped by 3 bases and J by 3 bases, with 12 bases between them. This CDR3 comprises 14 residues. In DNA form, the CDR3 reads TGCAGCGTTGATTCCAGTCCAAACTACAATGAGCAGTTCTTC. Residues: CSVDSSPNYNEQFF.

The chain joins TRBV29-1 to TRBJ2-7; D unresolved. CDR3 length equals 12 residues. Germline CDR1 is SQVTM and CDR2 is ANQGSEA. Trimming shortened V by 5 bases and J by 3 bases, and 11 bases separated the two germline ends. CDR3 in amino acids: CSVQVRDYEQYF. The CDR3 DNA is TGCAGCGTTCAGGTACGAGACTACGAGCAGTACTTC.

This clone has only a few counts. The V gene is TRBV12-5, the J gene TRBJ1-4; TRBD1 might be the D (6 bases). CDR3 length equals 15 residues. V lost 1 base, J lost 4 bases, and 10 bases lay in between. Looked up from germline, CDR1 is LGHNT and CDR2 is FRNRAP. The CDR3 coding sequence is TGTGCTAGTGGTTTGGGACAGGTCCTTAATGAAAAACTGTTTTTT. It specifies CASGLGQVLNEKLFF.

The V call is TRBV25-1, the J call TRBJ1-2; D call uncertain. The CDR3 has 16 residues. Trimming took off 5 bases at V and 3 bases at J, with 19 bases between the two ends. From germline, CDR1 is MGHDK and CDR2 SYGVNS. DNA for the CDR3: TGTGCCAGCAGTATTCGGGCGGGCAGTTCCCACTATGGCTACACCTTC. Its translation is CASSIRAGSSHYGYTF.

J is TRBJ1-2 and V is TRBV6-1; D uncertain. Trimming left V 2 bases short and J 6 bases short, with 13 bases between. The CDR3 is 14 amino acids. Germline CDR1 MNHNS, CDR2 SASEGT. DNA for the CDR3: TGTGCCAGCAGTGAATATGCAGGCTTAGATGGCTACACCTTC. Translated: CASSEYAGLDGYTF.

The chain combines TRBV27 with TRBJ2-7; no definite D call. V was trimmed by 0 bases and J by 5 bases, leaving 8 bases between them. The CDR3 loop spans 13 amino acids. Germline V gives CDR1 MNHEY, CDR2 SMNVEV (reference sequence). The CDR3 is CASSLSYNNEQYF. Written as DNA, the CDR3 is TGTGCCAGCAGTTTATCATACAACAACGAGCAGTACTTC.

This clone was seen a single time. Written as DNA, the CDR3 is TGTGCCAGCAGCTTAACCAGCACGGGACAGGGTAACACTGAAGCTTTCTTT. This codes for CASSLTSTGQGNTEAFF. The chain uses TRBV7-2 and TRBJ1-1; 9 nucleotides align to TRBD1. CDR1 is SGHTA and CDR2 is FQGNSA in the germline V gene. V lost 2 bases and J lost 2; bases outside the gene matches: 9. This CDR3 has 17 amino acids. Drawing the rest from reference TRBV7-2 and TRBJ1-1, the complete variable domain is GAGVSQSPSNKVTEKGKDVELRCDPISGHTALYWYRQSLGQGLEFLIYFQGNSAPDKSGLPSDRFSAERTGGSVSTLTIQRTQQEDSAVYLCASSLTSTGQGNTEAFFGQGTRLTVV.

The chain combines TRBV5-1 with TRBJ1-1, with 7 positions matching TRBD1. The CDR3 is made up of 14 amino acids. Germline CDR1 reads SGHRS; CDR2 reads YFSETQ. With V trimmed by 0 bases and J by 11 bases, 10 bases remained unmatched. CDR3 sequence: CASSLEGQASSAFF. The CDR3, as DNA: TGCGCCAGCAGCTTGGAAGGACAGGCCAGCTCTGCTTTCTTT.

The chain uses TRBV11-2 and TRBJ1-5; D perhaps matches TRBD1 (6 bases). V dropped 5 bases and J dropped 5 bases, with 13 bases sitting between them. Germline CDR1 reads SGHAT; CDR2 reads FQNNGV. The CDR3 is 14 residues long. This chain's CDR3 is CASSPGEGYQPQHF. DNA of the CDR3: TGTGCCAGCAGCCCAGGGGAGGGTTATCAGCCCCAGCATTTT.

CDR3 nucleotides: TGTGCCAGCAGCTTAGCACCAGGGGTCTACAATGAGCAGTTCTTC. It yields the protein CASSLAPGVYNEQFF. The V gene is TRBV7-6, the J gene TRBJ2-1; possibly TRBD1 for D (6 bases). Germline V gives CDR1 SGHVS, CDR2 FNYEAQ. CDR3 length: 15 residues. The V end was cut by 0 bases, the J end by 3 bases, with 9 bases between.

CDR3 residues: CASSQGVRGAYNEQFF. As DNA, the CDR3 is TGTGCCAGCAGCCAAGGGGTGCGGGGGGCCTACAATGAGCAGTTCTTC. V gene TRBV3-1 (or the pseudogene TRBV3-2) combines with J gene TRBJ2-1, with 8 nucleotides matching TRBD2. Germline trimming cut 1 base from V and 2 bases from J; bases unmatched to any gene: 4. Germline V gene data show CDR1 as LGHDT and CDR2 as YNNKEL (reference sequence). The CDR3 spans 16 residues.

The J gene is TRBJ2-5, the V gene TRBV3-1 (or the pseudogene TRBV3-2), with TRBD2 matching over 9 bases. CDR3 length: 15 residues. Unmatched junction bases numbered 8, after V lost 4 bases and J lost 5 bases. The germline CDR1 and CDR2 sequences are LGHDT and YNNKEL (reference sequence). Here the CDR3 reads CASSRGLAKTETQYF. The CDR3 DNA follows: TGTGCCAGCAGCCGCGGACTAGCGAAAACTGAGACCCAGTACTTC.

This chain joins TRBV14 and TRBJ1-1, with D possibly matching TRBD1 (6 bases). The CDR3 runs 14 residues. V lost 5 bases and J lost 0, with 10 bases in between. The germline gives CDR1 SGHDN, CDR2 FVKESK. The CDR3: CASSGQRMNTEAFF. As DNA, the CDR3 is TGTGCCAGCAGCGGACAGAGAATGAACACTGAAGCTTTCTTT.

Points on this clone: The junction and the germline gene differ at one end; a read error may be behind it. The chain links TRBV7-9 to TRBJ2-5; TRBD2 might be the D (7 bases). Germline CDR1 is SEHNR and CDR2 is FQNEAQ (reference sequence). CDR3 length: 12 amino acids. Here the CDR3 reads CASSPGRAGDNF. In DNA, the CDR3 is TGTGCCAGCAGCCCTGGCCGGGCGGGGGACAACTTC. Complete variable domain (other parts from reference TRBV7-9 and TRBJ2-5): DTGVSQNPRHKITKRGQNVTFRCDPISEHNRLYWYRQTLGQGPEFLTYFQNEAQLEKSRLLSDRFSAERPKGSFSTLEIQRTEQGDSAMYLCASSPGRAGDNFGPGTRLLVL.

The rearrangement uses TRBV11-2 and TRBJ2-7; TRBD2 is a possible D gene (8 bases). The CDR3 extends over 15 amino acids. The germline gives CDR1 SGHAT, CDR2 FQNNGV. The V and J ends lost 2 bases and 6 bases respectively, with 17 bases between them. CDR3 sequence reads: CASSLFTGGGGEQYF. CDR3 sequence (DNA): TGTGCCAGCAGCTTATTCACGGGAGGGGGCGGCGAGCAGTACTTC.

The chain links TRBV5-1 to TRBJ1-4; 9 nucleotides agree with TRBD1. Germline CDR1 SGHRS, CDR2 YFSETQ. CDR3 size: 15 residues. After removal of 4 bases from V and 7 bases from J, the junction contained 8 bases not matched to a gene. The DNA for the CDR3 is TGCGCCAGCAGCGGGGAAACAGGGGGCGGTGAAAAACTGTTTTTT. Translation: CASSGETGGGEKLFF.

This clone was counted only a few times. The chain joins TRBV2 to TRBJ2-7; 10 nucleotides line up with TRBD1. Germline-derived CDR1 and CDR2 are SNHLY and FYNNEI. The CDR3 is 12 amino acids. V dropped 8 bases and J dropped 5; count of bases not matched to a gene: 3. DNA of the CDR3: TGTGCCAGCCCGGGACAGGGGCACGAGCAGTACTTC. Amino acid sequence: CASPGQGHEQYF.

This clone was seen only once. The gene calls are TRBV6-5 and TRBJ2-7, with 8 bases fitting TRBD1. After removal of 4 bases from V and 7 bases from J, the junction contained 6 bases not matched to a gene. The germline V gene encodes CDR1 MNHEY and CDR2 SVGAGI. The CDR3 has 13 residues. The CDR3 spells CASSLADRGEQYF. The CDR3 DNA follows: TGTGCCAGCAGTTTAGCCGACAGGGGAGAGCAGTACTTC.

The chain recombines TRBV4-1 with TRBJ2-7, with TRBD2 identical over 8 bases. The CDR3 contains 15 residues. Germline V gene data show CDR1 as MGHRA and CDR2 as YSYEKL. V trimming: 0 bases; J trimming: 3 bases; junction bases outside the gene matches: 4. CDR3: CASSQDRGGGYEQYF. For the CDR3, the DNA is TGCGCCAGCAGCCAAGACCGGGGGGGCGGCTACGAGCAGTACTTC.

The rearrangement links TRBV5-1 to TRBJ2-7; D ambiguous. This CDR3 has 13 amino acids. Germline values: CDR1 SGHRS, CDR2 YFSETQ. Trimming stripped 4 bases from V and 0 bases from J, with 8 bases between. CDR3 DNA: TGCGCCAGCAGCCCCCACAGCTCCTACGAGCAGTACTTC. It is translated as CASSPHSSYEQYF.

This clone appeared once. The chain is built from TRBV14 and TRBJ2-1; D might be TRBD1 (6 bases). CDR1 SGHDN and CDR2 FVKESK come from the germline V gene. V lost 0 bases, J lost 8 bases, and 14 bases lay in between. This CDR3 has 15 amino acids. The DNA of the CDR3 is TGTGCCAGCAGCCAAGAATGGGGGCCCCGGGATGAGCAGTTCTTC. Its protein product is CASSQEWGPRDEQFF.

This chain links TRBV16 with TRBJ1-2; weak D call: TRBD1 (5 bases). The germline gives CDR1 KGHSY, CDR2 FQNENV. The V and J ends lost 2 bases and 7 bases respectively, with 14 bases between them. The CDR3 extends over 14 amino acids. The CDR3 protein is CASSQRSRGGGYTF. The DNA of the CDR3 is TGTGCCAGCAGCCAACGGTCACGGGGGGGTGGCTACACCTTC.

In DNA, the CDR3 is TGTGCCAGCAGCTTAGCAGGGGGACAGAAGTTCTTC. This translates into CASSLAGGQKFF. The chain employs TRBV7-9 and TRBJ2-1, with 7 bases lining up with TRBD1. The CDR3 has 12 residues. Germline V CDR1 and CDR2: SEHNR, FQNEAQ (reference sequence). V lost 0 bases, J lost 14 bases, and 4 bases stayed unmatched.

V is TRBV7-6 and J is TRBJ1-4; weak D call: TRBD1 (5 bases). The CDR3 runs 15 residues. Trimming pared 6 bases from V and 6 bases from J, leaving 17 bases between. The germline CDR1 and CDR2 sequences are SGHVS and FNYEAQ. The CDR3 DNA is TGTGCCAGCAGGATAGGGGCCTGGGGTGATGAAAAACTGTTTTTT. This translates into CASRIGAWGDEKLFF.

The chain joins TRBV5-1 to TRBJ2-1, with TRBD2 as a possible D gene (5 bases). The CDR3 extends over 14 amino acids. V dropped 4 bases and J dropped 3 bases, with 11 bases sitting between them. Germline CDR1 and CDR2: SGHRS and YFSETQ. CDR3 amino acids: CASSVTGNYNEQFF. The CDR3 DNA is TGCGCCAGCAGCGTAACGGGGAACTACAATGAGCAGTTCTTC.

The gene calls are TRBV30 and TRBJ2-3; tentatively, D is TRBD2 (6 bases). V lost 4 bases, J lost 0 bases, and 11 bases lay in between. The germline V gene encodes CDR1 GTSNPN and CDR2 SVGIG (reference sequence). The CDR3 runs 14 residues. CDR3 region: CAWMRGASTDTQYF. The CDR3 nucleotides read TGTGCCTGGATGCGCGGGGCTAGCACAGATACGCAGTATTTT.